This T cell receptor (beta chain) emerged from a study of cytomegalovirus exposure and HLA in healthy donors. Vbeta (60) and Jbeta (13) primers were used in the PCR. Sequenced by immunoSEQ multiplex PCR; TCRdb stores in-frame clones only, minus some. The table records about 200,000 clones, roughly 80% of them present only once. Study findings and constraints: Certain sequence variants were highly shared and formed a cluster, and this cluster was likely a sequencing artifact. Later on, an analysis tied under 20,000 TCR beta sequences to HLA alleles at 0.05 false discovery rate.

The CDR3 covers 14 residues. Germline values: CDR1 GTSNPN, CDR2 SVGIG (reference sequence). V was cut by 2 bases and J by 2 bases, with 9 bases left in between. This clone appeared a single time. As yet, its antigen is unknown. The receptor comes from a woman aged 40 to 49 in good health and CMV-seronegative. V is TRBV30 and J is TRBJ2-2, with D hard to call. Sequencing was carried out using PBMCs. CDR3 region: CAWSLTLNTGELFF. DNA of the CDR3: TGTGCCTGGAGTCTGACACTTAACACCGGGGAGCTGTTTTTT.